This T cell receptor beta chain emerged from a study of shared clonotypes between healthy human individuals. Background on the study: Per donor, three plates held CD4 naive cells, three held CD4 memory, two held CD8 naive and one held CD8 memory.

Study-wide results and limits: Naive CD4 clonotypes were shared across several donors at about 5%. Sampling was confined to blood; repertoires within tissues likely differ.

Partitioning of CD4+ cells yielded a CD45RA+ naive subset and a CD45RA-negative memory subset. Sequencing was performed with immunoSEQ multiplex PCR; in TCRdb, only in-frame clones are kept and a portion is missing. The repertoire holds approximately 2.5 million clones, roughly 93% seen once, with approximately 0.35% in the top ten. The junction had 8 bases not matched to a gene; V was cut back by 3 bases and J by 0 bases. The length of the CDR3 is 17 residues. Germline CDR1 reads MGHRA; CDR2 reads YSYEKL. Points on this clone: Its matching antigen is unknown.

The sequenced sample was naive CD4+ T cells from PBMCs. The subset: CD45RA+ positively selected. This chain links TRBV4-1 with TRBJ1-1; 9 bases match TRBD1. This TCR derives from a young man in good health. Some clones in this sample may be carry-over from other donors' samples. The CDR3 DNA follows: TGCGCCAGCAGCCATGCCTCCCGGACAGGGGTGAACACTGAAGCTTTCTTT. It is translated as CASSHASRTGVNTEAFF.